This T cell receptor (beta chain) was sequenced in a study of blood T cells in healthy people across ages. Germline values: CDR1 LGHDT, CDR2 YNNKEL (reference sequence). Trimming cost V 5 bases and J 5 bases, with 13 bases left between them. The CDR3 consists of 14 residues. A J-beta primer mix and a sample-barcoded 5' primer were used in a second PCR of about 6 to 12 cycles. TCRdb reprocessed the 5' RACE reads via MiXCR and lists one record per CDR3 protein. Here the sample spans hundreds of thousands of distinct CDR3 sequences, 45% to 65% being singletons. The sample taken for sequencing was blood. The chain couples TRBV3-1 to TRBJ2-1; unclear D gene. This receptor was taken from a man in his sixties in good health. CDR3 coding DNA: TGTGCCAGCAGCGCGGTGGGTTCGAACAATGAGCAGTTCTTC. This translates into CASSAVGSNNEQFF.